These 4 T cell receptor beta chains share one sample of origin, sequenced in a study of cytomegalovirus exposure and HLA in healthy donors (dated by TCRdb to the late 2010s). Libraries were constructed by the immunoSEQ multiplex PCR assay. A mixture of 60 forward primers for TCR Vbeta segments and 13 reverse primers for TCR Jbeta segments was used in the multiplex PCR. TCRdb took this table from immuneACCESS and kept in-frame rearrangements with V and J called. Such tables lack part of the clones; where checked against another copy, unresolved V genes explain under half of the gap, and the rest is unexplained. The sample table records about 120,000 clones; around 80% of these occur just once. The ten most abundant clones make up 2.7% of the sample. The source material was PBMCs. These receptors came from a woman in her thirties or forties in good health and CMV-seropositive.

The chain carries TRBV18 and TRBJ2-1, with 7 positions matching TRBD1. V dropped 3 bases and J dropped 4; count of bases not matched to a gene: 6. Germline V lookup: CDR1 KGHSH, CDR2 LQKENI. The CDR3 length is 15 residues. The CDR3 sequence is CASSPGQDSYNEQFF. In DNA, the CDR3 is TGTGCCAGCTCACCCGGACAGGATTCGTACAATGAGCAGTTCTTC.

The J gene is TRBJ2-7, the V gene TRBV13, with 8 bases aligning to TRBD1. J was trimmed by 7 bases and V by 5 bases; bases with no gene match: 10. The CDR3 has 14 residues. Germline lookup yields CDR1 PRHDT and CDR2 FYEKMQ (reference sequence). The CDR3 is CASSQWQGAREQYF. DNA of the CDR3: TGTGCCAGCAGCCAATGGCAGGGGGCGAGGGAGCAGTACTTC.

This clone was detected a few times. The J gene is TRBJ2-2, the V gene TRBV4-2; unclear D gene. The CDR3 length is 15 residues. The V gene's germline CDR1 is LGHNA and CDR2 YNFKEQ. Trimming took 1 base from V and 2 from J, leaving 8 bases between them. The CDR3 nucleotides are TGTGCCAGCAGCCAAGTGAGTCTTAACACCGGGGAGCTGTTTTTT. Amino acids: CASSQVSLNTGELFF.

The V call is TRBV2, the J call TRBJ2-7; TRBD1 matches 8 bases. Unmatched junction bases numbered 12, after V lost 5 bases and J lost 6 bases. Germline-derived CDR1 and CDR2 are SNHLY and FYNNEI. CDR3 length equals 15 residues. In DNA, the CDR3 is TGTGCCAGCAGTCCTACCGGGACAGGTTTCGGCGAGCAGTACTTC. It specifies CASSPTGTGFGEQYF.